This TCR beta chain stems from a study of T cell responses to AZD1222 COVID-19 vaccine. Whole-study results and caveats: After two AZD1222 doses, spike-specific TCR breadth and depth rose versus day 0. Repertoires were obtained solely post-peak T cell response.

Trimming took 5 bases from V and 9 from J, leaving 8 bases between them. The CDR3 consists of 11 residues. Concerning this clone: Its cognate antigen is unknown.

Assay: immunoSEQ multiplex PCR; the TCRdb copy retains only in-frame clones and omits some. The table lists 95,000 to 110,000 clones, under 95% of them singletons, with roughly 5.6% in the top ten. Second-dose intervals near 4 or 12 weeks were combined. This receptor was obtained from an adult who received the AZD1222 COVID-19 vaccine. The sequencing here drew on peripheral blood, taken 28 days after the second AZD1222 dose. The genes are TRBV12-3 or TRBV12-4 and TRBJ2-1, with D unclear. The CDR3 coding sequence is TGTGCCAGCAGTCCCGGCCCTGAGCAGTTCTTC. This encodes CASSPGPEQFF.